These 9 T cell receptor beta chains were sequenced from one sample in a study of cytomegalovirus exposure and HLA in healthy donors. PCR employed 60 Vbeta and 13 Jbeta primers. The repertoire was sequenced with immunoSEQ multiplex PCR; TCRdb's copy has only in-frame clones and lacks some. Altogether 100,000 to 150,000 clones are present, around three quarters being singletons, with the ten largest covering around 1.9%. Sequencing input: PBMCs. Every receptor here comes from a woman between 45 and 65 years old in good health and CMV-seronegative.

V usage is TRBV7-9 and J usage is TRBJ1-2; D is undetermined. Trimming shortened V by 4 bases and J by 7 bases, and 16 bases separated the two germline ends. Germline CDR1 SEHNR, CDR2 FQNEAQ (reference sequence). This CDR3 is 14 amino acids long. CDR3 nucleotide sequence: TGTGCCAGCAGCTCTGGGCCAACGGTTGGTGGCTACACCTTC. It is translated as CASSSGPTVGGYTF. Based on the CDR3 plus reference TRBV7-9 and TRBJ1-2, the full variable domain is DTGVSQNPRHKITKRGQNVTFRCDPISEHNRLYWYRQTLGQGPEFLTYFQNEAQLEKSRLLSDRFSAERPKGSFSTLEIQRTEQGDSAMYLCASSSGPTVGGYTFGSGTRLTVV.

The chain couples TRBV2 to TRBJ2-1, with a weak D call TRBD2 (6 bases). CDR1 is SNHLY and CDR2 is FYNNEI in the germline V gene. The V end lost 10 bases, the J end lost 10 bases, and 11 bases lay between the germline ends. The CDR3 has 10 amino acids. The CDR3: CATRGGEQFF. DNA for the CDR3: TGTGCCACCCGTGGGGGGGAGCAGTTCTTC.

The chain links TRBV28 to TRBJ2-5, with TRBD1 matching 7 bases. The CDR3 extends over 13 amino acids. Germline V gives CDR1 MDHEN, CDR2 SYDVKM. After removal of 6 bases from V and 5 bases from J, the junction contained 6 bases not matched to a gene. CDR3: CASRTQGVETQYF. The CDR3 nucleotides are TGTGCCAGCAGAACTCAGGGGGTTGAGACCCAGTACTTC.

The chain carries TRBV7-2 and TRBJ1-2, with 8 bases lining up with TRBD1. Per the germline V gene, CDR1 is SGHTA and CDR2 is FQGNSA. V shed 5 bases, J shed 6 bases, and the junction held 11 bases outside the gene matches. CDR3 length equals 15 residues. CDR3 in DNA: TGTGCCAGCAGCACCAGACAGGGGTCTTGGGATGGCTACACCTTC. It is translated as CASSTRQGSWDGYTF.

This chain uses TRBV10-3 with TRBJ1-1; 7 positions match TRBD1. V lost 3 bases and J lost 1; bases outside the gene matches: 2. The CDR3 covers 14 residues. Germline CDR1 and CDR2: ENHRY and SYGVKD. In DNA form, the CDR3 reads TGTGCCATCAGTGATAACAGGGGGAACACTGAAGCTTTCTTT. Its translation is CAISDNRGNTEAFF.

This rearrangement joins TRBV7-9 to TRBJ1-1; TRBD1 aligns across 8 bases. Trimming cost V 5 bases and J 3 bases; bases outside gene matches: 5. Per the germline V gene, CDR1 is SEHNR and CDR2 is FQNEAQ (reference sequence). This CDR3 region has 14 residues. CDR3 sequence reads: CASSAQGAYTEAFF. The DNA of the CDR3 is TGTGCCAGCAGCGCTCAGGGGGCATACACTGAAGCTTTCTTT.

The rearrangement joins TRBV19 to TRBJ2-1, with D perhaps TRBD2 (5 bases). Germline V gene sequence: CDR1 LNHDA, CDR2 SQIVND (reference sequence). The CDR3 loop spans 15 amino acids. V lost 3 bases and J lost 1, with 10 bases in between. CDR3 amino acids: CASSIVAGSYNEQFF. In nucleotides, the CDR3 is TGTGCCAGTAGTATCGTCGCGGGTTCCTACAATGAGCAGTTCTTC.

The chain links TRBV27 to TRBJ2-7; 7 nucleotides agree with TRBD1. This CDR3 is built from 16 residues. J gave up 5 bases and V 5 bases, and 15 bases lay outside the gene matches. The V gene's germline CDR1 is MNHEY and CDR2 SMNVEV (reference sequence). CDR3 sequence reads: CASSLIGTEGANEQYF. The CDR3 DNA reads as TGTGCCAGCAGTCTGATCGGGACAGAAGGTGCGAACGAGCAGTACTTC.

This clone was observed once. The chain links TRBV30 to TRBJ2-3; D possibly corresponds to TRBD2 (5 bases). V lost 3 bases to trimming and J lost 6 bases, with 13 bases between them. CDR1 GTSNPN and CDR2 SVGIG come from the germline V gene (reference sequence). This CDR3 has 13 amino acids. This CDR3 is CAWRLTPGDTQYF. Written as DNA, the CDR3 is TGTGCCTGGAGGCTCACCCCGGGGGATACGCAGTATTTT.